Below, 16 T cell receptor beta chains from the same sample are listed, as sequenced in a study of blood T cell repertoires in COVID-19. TCRdb's table, derived via immunoSEQ multiplex PCR, lists solely in-frame clones and lacks some. The sample includes 300,000 to 400,000 clones, 91% of them seen just once. Sequenced sample: peripheral blood. Source of these receptors: a woman between 18 and 30 years old who had recovered from COVID-19.

The V gene is TRBV27, the J gene TRBJ1-3; D is uncertain. CDR3 length: 12 amino acids. CDR1 is MNHEY and CDR2 is SMNVEV in the germline V gene (reference sequence). With 5 bases removed from V and 4 bases from J, the gap between germline ends came to 6 bases. The DNA for the CDR3 is TGTGCCAGCAGTAGCAGGGGAAACACCATATATTTT. Amino acid sequence: CASSSRGNTIYF.

The rearrangement uses TRBV6-4 and TRBJ1-1, with 8 bases identical to TRBD1. This CDR3 region has 19 residues. V was pared by 4 bases and J by 4 bases, with 20 bases of the junction left unmatched. Looked up from germline, CDR1 is MRHNA and CDR2 is SNTAGT. The DNA of the CDR3 is TGTGCCAGCAGTGTTTCTAACTTTTTTCAGGGGGCAATGAGCACTGAAGCTTTCTTT. This gives the protein CASSVSNFFQGAMSTEAFF.

The rearrangement uses TRBV5-1 and TRBJ1-1; no reliable D call. This CDR3 comprises 14 residues. V was trimmed by 2 bases and J by 3 bases, leaving 11 bases between them. Germline V gene lookup returns CDR1 SGHRS and CDR2 YFSETQ. The CDR3 bases are TGCGCCAGCAGCTTCGCACAGCGGGACACTGAAGCTTTCTTT. It specifies CASSFAQRDTEAFF.

The chain combines TRBV25-1 with TRBJ1-1; TRBD1 matches 7 bases. V shed 4 bases and J 0 bases; nucleotides not matched to a gene: 5. Germline CDR1 MGHDK, CDR2 SYGVNS. CDR3 length: 15 amino acids. The CDR3 reads CASSAFDRVNTEAFF. Here the CDR3 DNA reads TGTGCCAGCAGTGCCTTCGACAGGGTGAACACTGAAGCTTTCTTT.

This clone was found once. This chain connects TRBV7-6 to TRBJ2-3; perhaps TRBD1 as D (5 bases). Germline assignment: CDR1 SGHVS and CDR2 FNYEAQ. This CDR3 comprises 16 residues. Trimming took 5 bases from V and 3 from J, leaving 18 bases between them. The DNA for the CDR3 is TGTGCCAGCAGCCAAGGTTACGACAGAGCTACAGATACGCAGTATTTT. As protein: CASSQGYDRATDTQYF.

This chain connects TRBV19 to TRBJ2-5; TRBD2 matches at 9 bases. V lost 5 bases and J lost 2; bases outside the gene matches: 3. The CDR3 runs 14 residues. CDR1 LNHDA and CDR2 SQIVND come from the germline V gene (reference sequence). CDR3 in amino acids: CASSLAGRQETQYF. In nucleotides, the CDR3 is TGTGCCAGTAGTCTAGCGGGGAGACAAGAGACCCAGTACTTC.

There are a few counts of this clone. The rearrangement uses TRBV28 and TRBJ2-5; TRBD2 agrees at 10 bases. The CDR3 has 16 residues. Losses at the gene ends were 5 bases for V and 7 bases for J; bases not matched to a gene: 13. Germline CDR1 MDHEN, CDR2 SYDVKM. CDR3 DNA sequence: TGTGCCAGCAGTAGCCCCGGACTAGCGGAGATCGGGACCCAGTACTTC. It yields the protein CASSSPGLAEIGTQYF.

The gene calls are TRBV2 and TRBJ1-2; 8 positions match TRBD1. Germline V lookup: CDR1 SNHLY, CDR2 FYNNEI. The CDR3 extends over 13 amino acids. Trimming cost V 7 bases and J 9 bases; bases outside gene matches: 10. CDR3 in amino acids: CASNSGTGNRYTF. As DNA, the CDR3 is TGTGCCAGCAATAGTGGGACAGGCAATCGCTACACCTTC.

The rearrangement links TRBV2 to TRBJ2-1; the match to TRBD2 covers 7 bases. The J segment lost 0 bases and the V segment lost 5 bases, leaving 7 bases of the junction unmatched. This CDR3 comprises 16 residues. The germline V gene has CDR1 SNHLY and CDR2 FYNNEI. The CDR3 DNA reads TGTGCCAGCAGTACCACTAGCGAGAGCTCCTACAATGAGCAGTTCTTC. Translation gives CASSTTSESSYNEQFF.

The chain couples TRBV14 to TRBJ2-1, with D maybe TRBD2 (5 bases). Germline values: CDR1 SGHDN, CDR2 FVKESK. Trimming pared 3 bases from V and 11 bases from J, leaving 11 bases between. The length of the CDR3 is 12 residues. Here the CDR3 DNA reads TGTGCCAGCAGCCAGTTCCGGGAACAGCAGTTCTTC. It yields the protein CASSQFREQQFF.

The V gene is TRBV27, the J gene TRBJ1-1, with no clear D. Looked up from germline, CDR1 is MNHEY and CDR2 is SMNVEV (reference sequence). This CDR3 spans 15 amino acids. The V gene lost 3 bases and the J gene lost 4 bases, with 15 bases spanning the gap. This chain's CDR3 is CASSFTRGLGTEAFF. CDR3 coding DNA: TGTGCCAGCAGTTTCACGCGGGGATTGGGCACTGAAGCTTTCTTT.

The chain recombines TRBV7-2 with TRBJ1-2, with a tentative D call TRBD1 (6 bases). This CDR3 has 13 amino acids. The V end was cut by 3 bases, the J end by 4 bases, with 9 bases between. The germline CDR1 and CDR2 sequences are SGHTA and FQGNSA. In DNA form, the CDR3 reads TGTGCCAGCAGCTTGACAGGTCGCTATGGCTACACCTTC. It is translated as CASSLTGRYGYTF.

This clone has more than one count but fewer than ten. This CDR3 is also generated by other DNA sequences in the sample. The rearrangement uses TRBV6-2 or TRBV6-3 and TRBJ1-2; possibly TRBD1 for D (6 bases). The CDR3 runs to 14 residues. Trimming shortened V by 4 bases and J by 8 bases, and 17 bases separated the two germline ends. The germline V gene encodes CDR1 MNHEY and CDR2 SVGEGT. The CDR3 DNA follows: TGTGCCAGCAGTTCGGCGGGGGGCGCGGAAGGCTACACCTTC. Its translation: CASSSAGGAEGYTF.

The chain couples TRBV15 to TRBJ2-3; D possibly corresponds to TRBD2 (6 bases). V lost 0 bases, J lost 5 bases, and 12 bases lay in between. This CDR3 contains 15 residues. Germline lookup yields CDR1 LNHNV and CDR2 YYDKDF (reference sequence). The CDR3 reads CATSRDPGREDTQYF. The DNA of the CDR3 is TGTGCCACCAGCAGAGATCCCGGGAGAGAAGATACGCAGTATTTT.

The chain has TRBV7-9 and TRBJ1-5, with TRBD1 as a possible D gene (6 bases). The CDR3 is made up of 13 amino acids. Germline V gene data show CDR1 as SEHNR and CDR2 as FQNEAQ (reference sequence). V lost 5 bases and J lost 7, with 12 bases in between. The CDR3 loop is CASSQTGEQPQHF. DNA for the CDR3: TGTGCCAGCAGCCAGACAGGAGAACAGCCCCAGCATTTT.

This clone was recorded only once. This CDR3 is CASSWDRGNTEAFF. The CDR3 DNA reads TGTGCCAGCAGCTGGGACAGGGGGAACACTGAAGCTTTCTTT. The chain is built from TRBV6-6 and TRBJ1-1; TRBD1 matches 10 bases. CDR1 and CDR2 from the germline V gene are MNHNY and SVGAGI (reference sequence). CDR3 length: 14 amino acids. The V and J ends lost 6 bases and 1 base, in that order; junction bases with no gene match: 2.